Presented here are 4 T cell receptor beta chains from one specimen sequenced in a study of blood T cells in healthy people across ages. For the second PCR, which ran for roughly 7 to 11 cycles, a sample-barcoded 5' primer and a J-beta primer mix were used. TCRdb fed the 5' RACE reads into MiXCR, producing one record per CDR3 protein. The top ten hold around 22% of the sample, which has roughly 800,000 distinct CDR3 sequences, 58% seen once. The source material was blood. Every receptor here comes from a man aged 25 to 45 in good health.

This clonotype was picked up a small number of times. The chain has TRBV5-6 and TRBJ2-7, with TRBD1 as a possible D gene (6 bases). Trimming cost V 0 bases and J 6 bases, with 10 bases left between them. This CDR3 has 13 residues. CDR1 SGHDT and CDR2 YYEEEE come from the germline V gene. CDR3 loop: CASSLGVGGEQYF. The CDR3 DNA reads as TGTGCCAGCAGCTTGGGCGTAGGGGGCGAGCAGTACTTC.

The genes are TRBV7-9 and TRBJ2-7; no firm D call. The V end was cut by 3 bases, the J end by 7 bases, with 22 bases between. This CDR3 has 16 amino acids. CDR1 is SEHNR and CDR2 is FQNEAQ in the germline V gene (reference sequence). The CDR3 DNA is TGTGCCAGCAGCTTCGGATTTACGAATCCGTACAATGAGCAGTACTTC. This codes for CASSFGFTNPYNEQYF.

This clonotype was counted a few times. The V and J genes are TRBV24-1 and TRBJ2-7; TRBD2 matches at 11 bases. The V segment lost 4 bases and the J segment 4 bases; nucleotides outside the gene matches: 5. The CDR3 is made up of 15 amino acids. Germline CDR1 reads KGHDR; CDR2 reads SFDVKD. The CDR3 is CATSESSGRWYEQYF. CDR3 coding DNA: TGTGCCACCAGTGAATCTAGCGGGAGGTGGTACGAGCAGTACTTC.

V gene TRBV21-1 combines with J gene TRBJ1-5. TRBV21-1 is marked as a pseudogene. This CDR3 contains 17 residues. The DNA of the CDR3 is TGTGCCAGCAGCAAATATAGACGCACTACAAGCAATCAGCCCCAGCATTTT. This translates into CASSKYRRTTSNQPQHF.